The 18 T cell receptor beta chains listed next were all sequenced from one sample in a study of OX40 agonist ivuxolimab in advanced cancers. The data were produced by immunoSEQ multiplex PCR, yet TCRdb's version contains in-frame clones alone and is incomplete. The data show fewer than 40,000 clones, less than 90% seen once. Specimen: CD4+ or CD8+ T cells sorted from blood, collected in a trial of the OX40 agonist ivuxolimab. The receptors derive from an adult with an advanced solid tumor such as melanoma, head and neck, liver or kidney cancer.

The V call is TRBV28, the J call TRBJ1-2, with D possibly matching TRBD1 (5 bases). The CDR3 sequence is 15 residues long. Trimming left V 5 bases short and J 6 bases short, with 19 bases between. CDR1 is MDHEN, CDR2 SYDVKM, per germline. The CDR3 region is CASSPLSGGRHGYTF. The CDR3 region has the DNA TGTGCCAGCAGTCCTCTAAGCGGGGGTAGGCATGGCTACACCTTC.

The count of this clone is one. The chain recombines TRBV5-5 with TRBJ2-5; D gene unclear. V shed 5 bases and J shed 5 bases, with 16 bases lying between them. From germline, CDR1 is SGHKS and CDR2 YYEKEE (reference sequence). The CDR3 has 14 residues. The CDR3 nucleotides read TGTGCCAGCAGAACGGGCTACCCCGCGGAGACCCAGTACTTC. Its translation is CASRTGYPAETQYF. The full variable domain, with the rest looked up from reference TRBV5-5 and TRBJ2-5, is DAGVTQSPTHLIKTRGQQVTLRCSPISGHKSVSWYQQVLGQGPQFIFQYYEKEERGRGNFPDRFSARQFPNYSSELNVNALLLGDSALYLCASRTGYPAETQYFGPGTRLLVL.

This clone has just a few counts. V usage is TRBV15 and J usage is TRBJ2-3; 14 nucleotides match TRBD2. The CDR3 sequence is 17 residues long. J gave up 4 bases and V 0 bases, and 3 bases lay outside the gene matches. Germline V gene data show CDR1 as LNHNV and CDR2 as YYDKDF (reference sequence). CDR3 region: CATSRDEGLAGADTQYF. The CDR3 coding sequence is TGTGCCACCAGCAGAGATGAGGGACTAGCGGGAGCAGATACGCAGTATTTT.

V usage is TRBV7-9 and J usage is TRBJ2-1, with 14 positions matching TRBD2. The J segment lost 0 bases and the V segment lost 1 base, leaving 5 bases of the junction unmatched. Looked up from germline, CDR1 is SEHNR and CDR2 is FQNEAQ (reference sequence). The CDR3 runs 19 residues. The CDR3 is CASSLGTSGRRSSYNEQFF. Here the CDR3 DNA reads TGTGCCAGCAGCTTAGGGACTAGCGGGAGGCGGAGCTCCTACAATGAGCAGTTCTTC.

The chain joins TRBV27 to TRBJ2-1; D remains unclear. Per the germline V gene, CDR1 is MNHEY and CDR2 is SMNVEV (reference sequence). The V end lost 6 bases, the J end lost 4 bases, and 13 bases lay between the germline ends. The CDR3 is 14 amino acids. The chain's CDR3 is CASSSPRVYNEQFF. For the CDR3, the DNA is TGTGCCAGCAGCTCGCCCCGGGTGTACAATGAGCAGTTCTTC.

This chain connects TRBV6-1 to TRBJ1-3, with 8 bases fitting TRBD1. CDR1 and CDR2 (germline): MNHNS, SASEGT. After removal of 3 bases from V and 2 bases from J, the junction contained 6 bases not matched to a gene. This CDR3 is built from 16 residues. The CDR3 reads CASSEITGGTGNTIYF. The CDR3 region has the DNA TGTGCCAGCAGTGAGATAACAGGGGGTACTGGAAACACCATATATTTT.

The V call is TRBV23-1, the J call TRBJ2-3; TRBD1 matches 10 bases. TRBV23-1 is identified as an open reading frame with a role that is uncertain. V shed 11 bases and J 4 bases; nucleotides not matched to a gene: 9. The CDR3 covers 14 residues. For the CDR3, the DNA is TGCGCCCTACAGACAGGGGGCGACGCAGATACGCAGTATTTT. Protein: CALQTGGDADTQYF.

This clone was detected a few times. The CDR3 DNA is TGTGCCAGCAAGTCCGGCGTTACGAACACCGGGGAGCTGTTTTTT. It encodes CASKSGVTNTGELFF. The chain couples TRBV7-6 to TRBJ2-2, with D hard to call. CDR3 length: 15 residues. The germline CDR1 and CDR2 sequences are SGHVS and FNYEAQ. Between the trimmed V and J ends, which lost 7 bases and 0 bases, there was a span of 12 bases.

V usage is TRBV27 and J usage is TRBJ2-5; D gene ambiguous. Matching the DNA end better, TRBJ2-7 makes the J call doubtful. In germline, CDR1 is MNHEY, CDR2 SMNVEV (reference sequence). The CDR3 runs to 14 residues. The CDR3 coding sequence is TGTGCCAGCAGTTTAAGTCTCCCCTCGGGCGAGCAGTACTTC. This translates into CASSLSLPSGEQYF.

The V and J genes are TRBV5-6 and TRBJ2-1, with D perhaps TRBD1 (5 bases). Germline V lookup: CDR1 SGHDT, CDR2 YYEEEE. Trimming shortened V by 2 bases and J by 4 bases, and 10 bases separated the two germline ends. The CDR3 loop spans 14 amino acids. The CDR3 bases are TGTGCCAGCAGCTTTTTACAGGAATACAATGAGCAGTTCTTC. It codes for CASSFLQEYNEQFF.

This chain connects TRBV4-1 to TRBJ2-7; TRBD1 matches 9 bases. The V gene end was trimmed by 5 bases and the J gene end by 7 bases; junction bases not matched to a gene: 9. The germline gives CDR1 MGHRA, CDR2 YSYEKL. The CDR3 is made up of 14 amino acids. In nucleotides, the CDR3 is TGCGCCAGCAGCTCCAGGGACAGGGCGTATGAGCAGTACTTC. Protein product: CASSSRDRAYEQYF.

This clone was recorded once. The chain carries TRBV11-2 and TRBJ1-1; the match to TRBD1 covers 7 bases. The V segment lost 6 bases and the J segment 1 base; nucleotides outside the gene matches: 5. Germline V gives CDR1 SGHAT, CDR2 FQNNGV. The CDR3 consists of 14 residues. CDR3 sequence reads: CASSSGQQNTEAFF. Written as DNA, the CDR3 is TGTGCCAGCAGTTCGGGACAGCAGAACACTGAAGCTTTCTTT.

The rearrangement uses TRBV25-1 and TRBJ2-2; 7 bases match TRBD2. This CDR3 contains 17 residues. V trimming: 5 bases; J trimming: 6 bases; junction bases outside the gene matches: 15. Germline V gene lookup returns CDR1 MGHDK and CDR2 SYGVNS. The CDR3 loop reads CASSPHGGSGNPGELFF. CDR3 nucleotides: TGTGCCAGCAGTCCGCACGGGGGGTCGGGTAACCCCGGGGAGCTGTTTTTT.

V and J are TRBV27 and TRBJ2-3; TRBD1 agrees at 8 bases. Germline trimming cut 5 bases from V and 8 bases from J; bases unmatched to any gene: 12. The germline V gene has CDR1 MNHEY and CDR2 SMNVEV (reference sequence). This CDR3 contains 15 residues. The CDR3 loop reads CASSIIQGAPGTQYF. Written as DNA, the CDR3 is TGTGCCAGCAGTATAATCCAGGGGGCCCCTGGTACGCAGTATTTT.

A word on this clone: Germline and junction disagree at one end, which may indicate a read error. This sequence joins TRBV4-1 and TRBJ1-4; unclear D gene. Germline loops: CDR1 MGHRA, CDR2 YSYEKL. This CDR3 is built from 15 residues. The CDR3 loop reads CASSEYGSSNEKLFF. The DNA for the CDR3 is TGCGCCAGCAGCGAGTATGGCAGCTCGAATGAAAAGCTGTTTTTT.

This CDR3 reads CASTIRKAAYTEAFF. The CDR3 coding sequence is TGTGCCAGCACCATTCGAAAGGCAGCGTACACTGAAGCTTTCTTT. The rearrangement joins TRBV7-9 to TRBJ1-1; D not resolved. Trimming removed 7 bases from V and 3 bases from J, with 18 bases in between. Germline loops: CDR1 SEHNR, CDR2 FQNEAQ (reference sequence). The CDR3 has 15 amino acids. The full variable domain, completed using reference TRBV7-9 and TRBJ1-1, is DTGVSQNPRHKITKRGQNVTFRCDPISEHNRLYWYRQTLGQGPEFLTYFQNEAQLEKSRLLSDRFSAERPKGSFSTLEIQRTEQGDSAMYLCASTIRKAAYTEAFFGQGTRLTVV.

This chain joins TRBV4-1 and TRBJ2-7; 7 nucleotides align to TRBD2. This CDR3 region has 15 residues. After removal of 4 bases from V and 1 base from J, the junction contained 7 bases not matched to a gene. Germline CDR1 and CDR2: MGHRA and YSYEKL. In nucleotides, the CDR3 is TGCGCCAGCAGCCCTAAAGGACTAGTGTCCTACGAGCAGTACTTC. As protein: CASSPKGLVSYEQYF.

V and J are TRBV4-1 and TRBJ2-7; D is ambiguous. The CDR3 totals 12 residues. Trimming cost V 2 bases and J 3 bases, with 5 bases left between them. Germline CDR1 MGHRA, CDR2 YSYEKL. DNA of the CDR3: TGCGCCAGCAGCCAACCGGACTACGAGCAGTACTTC. It translates to CASSQPDYEQYF.